Reported below is one TCR beta chain. What it binds is not known. Germline-derived CDR1 and CDR2 are SGDLS and YYNGEE. The CDR3 is 16 amino acids. The germline V and J ends were trimmed by 4 bases and 1 base, with 16 bases remaining between them. This specimen belongs to a study of long-term antiretroviral therapy in people with HIV. Assay version v3.0 of immunoSEQ was used, and it was run at survey level. Using immunoSEQ multiplex PCR, the repertoire was profiled, and TCRdb retains in-frame clones only, with some absent. Here the sample spans tens of thousands of clones, less than 85% being singletons. Study-wide results and limits: Documentation of ART adherence, viral resistance or therapy changes was absent. Within the repertoire, clones expanded before ART were dominant at all time points. Despite increasing after ART, diversity remained lower than that of transplant donor controls.

Cryopreserved PBMC numbered roughly 1-10 million per sample before DNA extraction. V and J are TRBV9 and TRBJ2-3; TRBD1 might be the D (6 bases). The TCR was taken from a man aged 35 to 55 with HIV. The sequenced sample was unsorted PBMCs, obtained 0.3 years after starting antiretroviral therapy. The CDR3 reads CASSPNEGVGTDTQYF. In nucleotides, the CDR3 is TGTGCCAGCAGCCCCAACGAGGGGGTCGGCACAGATACGCAGTATTTT. Complete variable domain (other parts from reference TRBV9 and TRBJ2-3): DSGVTQTPKHLITATGQRVTLRCSPRSGDLSVYWYQQSLDQGLQFLIQYYNGEERAKGNILERFSAQQFPDLHSELNLSSLELGDSALYFCASSPNEGVGTDTQYFGPGTRLTVL.